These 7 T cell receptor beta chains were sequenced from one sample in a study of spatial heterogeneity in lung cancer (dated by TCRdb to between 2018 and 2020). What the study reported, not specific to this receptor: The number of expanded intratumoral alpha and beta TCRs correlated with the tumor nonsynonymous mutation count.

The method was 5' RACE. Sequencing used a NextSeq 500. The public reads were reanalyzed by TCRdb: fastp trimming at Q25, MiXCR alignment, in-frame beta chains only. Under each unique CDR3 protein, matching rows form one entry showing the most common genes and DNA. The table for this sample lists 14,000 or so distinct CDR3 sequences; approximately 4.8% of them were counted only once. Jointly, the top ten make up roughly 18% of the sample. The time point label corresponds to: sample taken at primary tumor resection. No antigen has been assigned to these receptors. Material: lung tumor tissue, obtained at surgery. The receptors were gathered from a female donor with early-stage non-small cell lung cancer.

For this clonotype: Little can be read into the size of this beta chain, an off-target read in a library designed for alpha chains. The CDR3 sequence is CASSELSDNQPQHF. CDR3 sequence (DNA): TGTGCCAGCAGTGAATTGTCAGACAATCAGCCCCAGCATTTT. This chain joins TRBV2 and TRBJ1-5, with D hard to call. The germline V and J ends were trimmed by 2 bases and 3 bases, with 8 bases remaining between them. The CDR3 extends over 14 amino acids. The germline V gene encodes CDR1 SNHLY and CDR2 FYNNEI.

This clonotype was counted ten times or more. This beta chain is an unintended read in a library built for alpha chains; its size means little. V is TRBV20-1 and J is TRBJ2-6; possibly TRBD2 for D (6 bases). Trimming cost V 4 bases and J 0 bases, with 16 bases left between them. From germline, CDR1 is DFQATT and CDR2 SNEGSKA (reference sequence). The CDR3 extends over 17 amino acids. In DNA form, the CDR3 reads TGCAGTGCTATTCGAGCGGGTCACCCCTCTGGGGCCAACGTCCTGACTTTC. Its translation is CSAIRAGHPSGANVLTF.

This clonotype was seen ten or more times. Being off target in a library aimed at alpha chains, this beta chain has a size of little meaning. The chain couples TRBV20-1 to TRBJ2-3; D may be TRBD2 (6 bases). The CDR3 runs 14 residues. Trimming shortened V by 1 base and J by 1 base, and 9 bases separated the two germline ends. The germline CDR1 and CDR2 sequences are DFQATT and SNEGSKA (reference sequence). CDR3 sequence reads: CSARGTGGTDTQYF. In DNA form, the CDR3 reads TGCAGTGCTAGAGGAACGGGGGGCACAGATACGCAGTATTTT.

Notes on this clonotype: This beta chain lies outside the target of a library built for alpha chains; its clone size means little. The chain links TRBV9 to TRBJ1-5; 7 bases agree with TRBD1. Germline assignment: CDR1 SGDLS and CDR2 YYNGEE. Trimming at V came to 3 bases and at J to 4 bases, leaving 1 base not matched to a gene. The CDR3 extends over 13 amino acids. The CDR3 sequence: CASSAQGNQPQHF. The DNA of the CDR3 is TGTGCCAGCAGCGCACAGGGGAATCAGCCCCAGCATTTT.

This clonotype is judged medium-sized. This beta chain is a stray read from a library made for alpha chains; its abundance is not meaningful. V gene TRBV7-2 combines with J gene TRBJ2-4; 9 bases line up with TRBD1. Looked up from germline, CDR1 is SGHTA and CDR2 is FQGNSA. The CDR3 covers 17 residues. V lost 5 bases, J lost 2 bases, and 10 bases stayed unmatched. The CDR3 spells CASSVPGQGPTKNIQYF. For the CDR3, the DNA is TGTGCCAGCAGCGTTCCGGGACAGGGACCTACCAAAAACATTCAGTACTTC.

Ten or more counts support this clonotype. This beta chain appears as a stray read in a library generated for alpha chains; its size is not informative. The CDR3 coding sequence is TGTGCCACCAGCAGACAGGGAGTCTTATATGGCTACACCTTC. It encodes CATSRQGVLYGYTF. This rearrangement joins TRBV15 to TRBJ1-2; perhaps TRBD1 as D (5 bases). The CDR3 runs to 14 residues. Germline CDR1 reads LNHNV; CDR2 reads YYDKDF (reference sequence). The V end lost 2 bases, the J end lost 5 bases, and 12 bases lay between the germline ends.

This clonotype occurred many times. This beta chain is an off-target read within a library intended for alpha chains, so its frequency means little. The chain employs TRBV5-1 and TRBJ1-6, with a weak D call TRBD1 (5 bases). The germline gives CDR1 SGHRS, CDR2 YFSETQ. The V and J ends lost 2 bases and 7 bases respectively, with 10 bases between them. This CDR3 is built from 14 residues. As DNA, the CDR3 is TGCGCCAGCAGCTTCGGGGACTTCAATTCACCCCTCCACTTT. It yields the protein CASSFGDFNSPLHF.